These 4 T cell receptor beta chains were all obtained from the same sample, sequenced in a study of blood T cell repertoires in COVID-19. Sequencing was performed with immunoSEQ multiplex PCR; in TCRdb, only in-frame clones are kept and a portion is missing. The sample carries hundreds of thousands of clones, nearly 90% recorded once. Sequenced: PBMCs or T cells enriched from blood (not recorded which). Every receptor here comes from a woman younger than 45 who had recovered from COVID-19.

The V call is TRBV9, the J call TRBJ2-7; possible D gene TRBD2, 6 bases. Germline loops: CDR1 SGDLS, CDR2 YYNGEE. CDR3 size: 15 residues. The V and J ends lost 1 base and 3 bases respectively, with 14 bases between them. The DNA of the CDR3 is TGTGCCAGCAGCGTATCGGGCGGGAATATCTACGAGCAGTACTTC. Translating gives CASSVSGGNIYEQYF. The variable domain in full, completed from reference TRBV9 and TRBJ2-7, reads DSGVTQTPKHLITATGQRVTLRCSPRSGDLSVYWYQQSLDQGLQFLIQYYNGEERAKGNILERFSAQQFPDLHSELNLSSLELGDSALYFCASSVSGGNIYEQYFGPGTRLTVT.

This sequence joins TRBV15 and TRBJ1-2; weak D call: TRBD1 (5 bases). The V and J ends lost 0 bases and 8 bases respectively, with 13 bases between them. The germline gives CDR1 LNHNV, CDR2 YYDKDF (reference sequence). The CDR3 loop spans 14 amino acids. The CDR3 nucleotides are TGTGCCACCAGCAGAGATGCCGGGACTTTAGGCTACACCTTC. Amino acids: CATSRDAGTLGYTF.

The sample holds one count of this clone. This may be a read error, as it is one base from a much larger clone. V gene TRBV5-6 combines with J gene TRBJ2-3; 7 positions match TRBD2. Unmatched junction bases numbered 2, after V lost 3 bases and J lost 4 bases. The CDR3 totals 13 residues. Germline CDR1 and CDR2: SGHDT and YYEEEE. The CDR3 DNA reads as TGTGCCAGCAGCTCCGCGGGAGCAGATACGCAGTATTTT. This translates into CASSSAGADTQYF.

This clone was observed once. This chain connects TRBV11-3 to TRBJ2-3; TRBD2 is a possible D gene (5 bases). CDR1 SGHNT and CDR2 YENEEA come from the germline V gene. V gave up 10 bases and J gave up 8 bases, with 25 bases separating them. This CDR3 is 15 amino acids long. CDR3 amino acids: CATETTNSFTGTQYF. The CDR3 DNA reads TGTGCCACCGAGACGACTAACTCGTTTACTGGTACGCAGTATTTT.